This TCR beta chain emerged from a study of Ad26.COV2.S vaccination and SARS-CoV-2 variants. Measured with immunoSEQ multiplex PCR; TCRdb has only the in-frame clones, and not every one. The sample carries approximately 300,000 clones, just under 85% recorded once. Regarding treatment: 15 to 20 received Ad26.COV2.S at low or high dose, single or two shots; about 5 received placebo; per-sample allocation not given. Specimens were obtained on day 63 following the first vaccine or placebo injection. V was cut by 1 base and J by 5 bases, with 24 bases left in between. This CDR3 region has 18 residues. The sequenced sample was peripheral blood, obtained in a trial of Ad26.COV2.S vaccine versus placebo. This chain joins TRBV23-1 and TRBJ2-7; weak D call: TRBD2 (6 bases). TRBV23-1 is classed as an ORF, of uncertain function. This TCR came from a person aged 18-60 years who received the Ad26.COV2.S COVID-19 vaccine or a placebo. The CDR3 loop reads CASSQFHGIPGVSDEQYF. The CDR3 DNA sequence: TGCGCCAGCAGTCAATTTCACGGGATCCCGGGGGTTTCAGACGAGCAGTACTTC.